These 25 T cell receptor beta chains came from one sample sequenced in a study of T-cell memory formation after mild COVID-19 (dated by TCRdb to 2020 to 2022). Libraries were built with 5' RACE. The instrument given in TCRdb is Illumina NovaSeq 6000. TCRdb itself trimmed the public reads at Q25 with fastp, ran MiXCR and retained productive beta chains. Every distinct CDR3 protein forms one entry, paired with its most common genes and DNA. Across this sample there are approximately 250,000 distinct CDR3 sequences, with roughly 17% seen only once. The ten largest make up roughly a fifth of the sample. The specimen was PBMCs or a T cell subset sorted from them (not recorded which). The receptors derive from a man younger than 30 who had mild COVID-19 (a few samples of this study predate the infection). The sample titles of this study are shuffled in the database, so cell type and time point are left out; the donor was told from shared clones.

The chain uses TRBV7-9 and TRBJ1-2; tentative D call: TRBD1 (6 bases). The germline V gene encodes CDR1 SEHNR and CDR2 FQNEAQ (reference sequence). Trimming removed 5 bases from V and 5 bases from J, with 9 bases in between. The CDR3 covers 12 residues. CDR3 amino acids: CASSTGAYGYTF. The CDR3 nucleotides are TGTGCCAGCAGCACGGGGGCGTATGGCTACACCTTC.

This clonotype has only one observation. The chain links TRBV27 to TRBJ1-1; the D is unclear. The germline gives CDR1 MNHEY, CDR2 SMNVEV (reference sequence). The CDR3 is 11 amino acids. The V and J ends lost 11 bases and 2 bases respectively, with 9 bases between them. As DNA, the CDR3 is TGTGCCTCCCTGACTAACACTGAAGCTTTCTTT. It codes for CASLTNTEAFF.

To note about this clonotype: A read error may explain this, as a much larger clone is one base away. The chain combines TRBV5-1 with TRBJ1-1; 7 bases match TRBD1. CDR3 length: 14 residues. Germline lookup yields CDR1 SGHRS and CDR2 YFSETQ. The V gene end was trimmed by 4 bases and the J gene end by 1 base; junction bases not matched to a gene: 4. The CDR3 is CASSPWTGNTEAFF. Here the CDR3 DNA reads TGCGCCAGCAGCCCCTGGACAGGGAACACTGAAGCTTTCTTT.

In the case of this clonotype: In this CDR3 the conserved last residue, phenylalanine or tryptophan, is missing, so a read error is likely. No DNA is shown, since the ends of the CDR3 on it are uncertain; the CDR3 is the one TCRdb lists. This chain uses TRBV11-1 with TRBJ2-5; the DNA was not compared with TRBD2, the D call given in the table. Germline CDR1 is SGHAT and CDR2 is FQDESV (reference sequence). A total of 9 residues make up the CDR3, ends included. CDR3 loop: CASSRAEGL.

This rearrangement joins TRBV4-1 to TRBJ2-2; TRBD1 matches 7 bases. V lost 0 bases to trimming and J lost 3 bases; unmatched junction nucleotides: 7. The CDR3 length is 17 residues. The germline gives CDR1 MGHRA, CDR2 YSYEKL. CDR3 residues: CASSQEKGAVYTGELFF. For the CDR3, the DNA is TGCGCCAGCAGCCAAGAGAAGGGGGCAGTTTACACCGGGGAGCTGTTTTTT.

This clonotype was recorded a few times. The chain recombines TRBV7-9 with TRBJ2-7, with TRBD1 matching over 9 bases. The CDR3 covers 16 residues. The V segment lost 3 bases and the J segment 4 bases; nucleotides outside the gene matches: 10. The germline V gene encodes CDR1 SEHNR and CDR2 FQNEAQ (reference sequence). The CDR3 coding sequence is TGTGCCAGCAGCTTCACCAGCGGGACAGGGTATTACGAGCAGTACTTC. Amino acids: CASSFTSGTGYYEQYF.

This clonotype was observed at least ten times. V and J are TRBV20-1 and TRBJ2-1; 8 nucleotides line up with TRBD1. V shed 6 bases, J shed 10 bases, and the junction held 17 bases outside the gene matches. Per germline, CDR1 DFQATT and CDR2 SNEGSKA (reference sequence). CDR3 length equals 15 residues. CDR3 loop: CSAERTGQFSGEQFF. The CDR3 DNA reads TGCAGTGCAGAAAGGACAGGGCAATTCAGTGGGGAGCAGTTCTTC.

With regard to this clonotype: An end of the junction differs from the germline gene, which may be a read error. The chain uses TRBV29-1 and TRBJ2-5; 8 bases line up with TRBD2. CDR3 length: 15 amino acids. The germline gives CDR1 SQVTM, CDR2 ANQGSEA. The CDR3 nucleotides read TGCAGCGTGGAAGGAGCGGGGGCTGCAGGAGAGACCCAGTACTTC. Protein product: CSVEGAGAAGETQYF.

The table lists this clonotype with a few counts. This rearrangement joins TRBV7-9 to TRBJ2-1, with 9 bases matching TRBD1. Germline V gene lookup returns CDR1 SEHNR and CDR2 FQNEAQ (reference sequence). J gave up 6 bases and V 7 bases, and 7 bases lay outside the gene matches. This CDR3 contains 14 residues. Written as DNA, the CDR3 is TGTGCCAGCACCCACAGGGGGCCCGTCAATGAGCAGTTCTTC. Amino acid sequence: CASTHRGPVNEQFF.

This clonotype was counted only a few times. The chain joins TRBV5-6 to TRBJ2-1; TRBD1 matches at 8 bases. J was trimmed by 6 bases and V by 2 bases; bases with no gene match: 4. The CDR3 extends over 14 amino acids. Per germline, CDR1 SGHDT and CDR2 YYEEEE. The CDR3: CASSFPTGGNEQFF. DNA for the CDR3: TGTGCCAGCAGCTTTCCTACAGGGGGCAATGAGCAGTTCTTC.

Only one count was recorded for this clonotype. This chain uses TRBV7-2 with TRBJ1-1; D gene unclear. Deletions cut 6 bases from V and 1 base from J, with 9 bases between. The CDR3 runs 13 residues. Looked up from germline, CDR1 is SGHTA and CDR2 is FQGNSA. The CDR3 coding sequence is TGTGCCAGCAGTTACCGGAAGAACACTGAAGCTTTCTTT. Translated: CASSYRKNTEAFF.

This clonotype appeared many times. The V and J genes are TRBV5-1 and TRBJ2-7; no firm D call. Per germline, CDR1 SGHRS and CDR2 YFSETQ. The CDR3 has 15 amino acids. V shed 4 bases and J shed 0 bases, with 14 bases lying between them. The CDR3 coding sequence is TGCGCCAGCAGCCCTCTCGGGTGGAGCTCCTACGAGCAGTACTTC. It encodes CASSPLGWSSYEQYF.

This clonotype was counted many times. This sequence joins TRBV20-1 and TRBJ1-1; tentatively, D is TRBD1 (5 bases). The CDR3 runs to 14 residues. V lost 1 base and J 1 base, leaving 10 bases between the germline ends. The V gene's germline CDR1 is DFQATT and CDR2 SNEGSKA (reference sequence). CDR3 sequence reads: CSARVITGNTEAFF. The CDR3 DNA is TGCAGTGCTAGAGTCATTACAGGGAACACTGAAGCTTTCTTT.

The chain uses TRBV7-8 and TRBJ2-3, with D possibly called TRBD1 or TRBD2 (6 bases each). CDR3 length equals 15 residues. V lost 1 base and J 2 bases, leaving 10 bases between the germline ends. Germline V gene sequence: CDR1 SGHVS, CDR2 FQNEAQ. The DNA for the CDR3 is TGTGCCAGCAGCTTAGTAGGGGGGTACACAGATACGCAGTATTTT. Its translation is CASSLVGGYTDTQYF.

The chain employs TRBV27 and TRBJ2-6; D gene ambiguous. The ends were cut back, 5 bases at V and 3 bases at J, with 14 bases in the middle. The germline V gene encodes CDR1 MNHEY and CDR2 SMNVEV (reference sequence). The CDR3 runs to 16 residues. CDR3: CASSPKWLVGANVLTF. CDR3 DNA: TGTGCCAGCAGTCCCAAATGGTTAGTTGGGGCCAACGTCCTGACTTTC.

There are a few counts of this clonotype. The V gene is TRBV11-2, the J gene TRBJ2-6; no reliable D call. Trimming took off 3 bases at V and 0 bases at J, with 12 bases between the two ends. This CDR3 comprises 17 residues. Germline V gives CDR1 SGHAT, CDR2 FQNNGV. CDR3 amino acids: CASSLDGSSSGANVLTF. The CDR3 coding sequence is TGTGCCAGCAGCTTGGACGGTTCGAGCTCTGGGGCCAACGTCCTGACTTTC.

This clonotype was detected only once. One end of the junction is discordant with germline, which a read error may explain. The rearrangement links TRBV7-9 to TRBJ1-5; the D is unclear. Germline assignment: CDR1 SEHNR and CDR2 FQNEAQ (reference sequence). CDR3 length equals 15 residues. In DNA, the CDR3 is TGTGCCAGCAGCCAAGGGCGAATAGGCAATCAGCCCAAGCATTTT. It encodes CASSQGRIGNQPKHF.

This clonotype was seen a handful of times. This rearrangement joins TRBV27 to TRBJ2-1; 13 bases line up with TRBD2. The CDR3 is made up of 15 amino acids. Germline CDR1 and CDR2: MNHEY and SMNVEV (reference sequence). V shed 5 bases, J shed 10 bases, and the junction held 8 bases outside the gene matches. The CDR3 spells CASSPVGLAGWEQFF. Here the CDR3 DNA reads TGTGCCAGCAGTCCCGTGGGACTAGCGGGGTGGGAGCAGTTCTTC.

This clonotype was counted between two and nine times. J is TRBJ1-3 and V is TRBV29-1, with D unresolved. Germline V CDR1 and CDR2: SQVTM, ANQGSEA. The CDR3 covers 15 residues. Trimming left V 4 bases short and J 2 bases short, with 15 bases between. The chain's CDR3 is CSVALWGIAGNTIYF. The CDR3 DNA follows: TGCAGCGTTGCCCTGTGGGGAATAGCTGGAAACACCATATATTTT.

The rearrangement links TRBV16 to TRBJ2-4; D call uncertain. V was clipped by 2 bases and J by 5 bases, with 4 bases between them. This CDR3 is built from 12 residues. Germline V gene lookup returns CDR1 KGHSY and CDR2 FQNENV. Here the CDR3 reads CASSQRENIQYF. CDR3 coding DNA: TGTGCCAGCAGCCAAAGGGAAAACATTCAGTACTTC. Looking up the rest from reference TRBV16 and TRBJ2-4 gives the full variable domain: GEEVAQTPKHLVRGEGQKAKLYCAPIKGHSYVFWYQQVLKNEFKFLISFQNENVFDETGMPKERFSAKCLPNSPCSLEIQATKLEDSAVYFCASSQRENIQYFGAGTRLSVL.

V and J are TRBV3-1 and TRBJ1-2; 7 nucleotides agree with TRBD1. There are 14 residues in the CDR3. Germline-derived CDR1 and CDR2 are LGHDT and YNNKEL (reference sequence). J was trimmed by 4 bases and V by 4 bases; bases with no gene match: 6. The DNA for the CDR3 is TGTGCCAGCAGCCGAGACCGGGACAGCTATGGCTACACCTTC. Its translation: CASSRDRDSYGYTF.

The chain employs TRBV4-1 and TRBJ2-5, with TRBD2 as a possible D gene (5 bases). Germline CDR1 and CDR2: MGHRA and YSYEKL. V was pared by 0 bases and J by 1 base, with 15 bases between. The CDR3 is 17 residues long. The CDR3 loop is CASSQDNGWESQETQYF. CDR3 DNA sequence: TGCGCCAGCAGCCAAGATAACGGGTGGGAGAGCCAAGAGACCCAGTACTTC.

This clonotype has just a few counts. V gene TRBV4-1 combines with J gene TRBJ2-1; the match to TRBD2 covers 10 bases. The germline V gene encodes CDR1 MGHRA and CDR2 YSYEKL. CDR3 length: 15 amino acids. V shed 4 bases, J shed 3 bases, and the junction held 3 bases outside the gene matches. CDR3 DNA: TGCGCCAGCAGCCCCTCTAGCGGGGGCTACAATGAGCAGTTCTTC. It codes for CASSPSSGGYNEQFF.

This chain uses TRBV5-6 with TRBJ2-7, with no clear D. Germline V CDR1 and CDR2: SGHDT, YYEEEE. This CDR3 is built from 12 residues. The V and J ends lost 2 bases and 3 bases respectively, with 6 bases between them. The CDR3 reads CASSFQVYEQYF. In nucleotides, the CDR3 is TGTGCCAGCAGCTTTCAGGTCTACGAGCAGTACTTC.

J is TRBJ2-7 and V is TRBV7-9; TRBD1 might be the D (6 bases). The V gene lost 6 bases and the J gene lost 2 bases, with 11 bases spanning the gap. The CDR3 is 13 residues long. Germline-derived CDR1 and CDR2 are SEHNR and FQNEAQ (reference sequence). The chain's CDR3 is CASSFGQTYEQYV. In DNA form, the CDR3 reads TGTGCCAGCAGTTTCGGACAGACCTACGAGCAGTACGTC.